This T cell receptor beta chain was recovered during a study of T cell clusters in autoimmune cytopenias. As for this clonotype: Its antigen is as yet unknown.

Multiplex touch-down PCR amplified TRB using TRB-A and TRB-B pools in one tube. TCRdb reprocessed the multiplex PCR reads, keeping one entry per CDR3 protein, no DNA. The listing records 4,500 to 6,500 distinct CDR3 sequences. Each sample's input was 200 to 300 ng genomic DNA, 35,000 to 40,000 genome equivalents. Regarding the study as a whole: Exclusive TRB clusters were about 3-fold more numerous in healthy donors than in active autoimmune hepatitis.

The CDR3 covers 16 residues. Germline CDR1 and CDR2: MRHNA and SNTAGT. This same sample was also taken into another study, of T cell repertoires in aging, cancer and after chemotherapy. That work states: Six age groups, ranging from 30 or younger to 70 or older, included the donors. About 9.1 million TCR reads were in the whole dataset. The repertoire data cannot show anything about immunological memory following chemotherapy.

This chain joins TRBV6-4 and TRBJ2-3; TCRdb proposes TRBD1, but this gene call is untestable without DNA. The receptor was isolated from a human donor in good health. Sequencing used peripheral blood. The CDR3 protein is CASSYQEGGPTDTQYF.